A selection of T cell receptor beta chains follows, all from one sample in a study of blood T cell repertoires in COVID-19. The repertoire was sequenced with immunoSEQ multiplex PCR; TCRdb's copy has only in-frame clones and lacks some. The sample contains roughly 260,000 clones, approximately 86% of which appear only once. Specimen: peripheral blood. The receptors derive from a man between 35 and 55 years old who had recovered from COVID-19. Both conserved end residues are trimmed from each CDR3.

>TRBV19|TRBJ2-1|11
ASSMLAGFEQF
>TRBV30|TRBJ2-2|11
AWSRGGTGELF
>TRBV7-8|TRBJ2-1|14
ASSFRGGLSYNEQF
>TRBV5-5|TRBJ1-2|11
ASSLALDQWFT
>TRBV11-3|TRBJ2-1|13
ASSLGLAGNNEQF
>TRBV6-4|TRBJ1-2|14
ASRPTPGQGNYGYT
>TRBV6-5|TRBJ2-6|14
ASSLLQGSGANVLT
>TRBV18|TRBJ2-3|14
ASSPFPGQHTDTQY
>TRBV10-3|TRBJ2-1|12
AIRLAGGSDEQF
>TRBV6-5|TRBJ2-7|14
ASSYSGLSGVYEQY
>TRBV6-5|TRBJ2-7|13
ASSYGQGAAYEQY
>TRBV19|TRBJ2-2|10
ASSSRTGELF
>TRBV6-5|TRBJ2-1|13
ASSYGTSGGNEQF
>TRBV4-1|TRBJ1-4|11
ASSLRPNEKLF
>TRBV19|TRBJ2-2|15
ASSIYRGPPNTGELF
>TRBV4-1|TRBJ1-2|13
ASSQARGQDDGYT